A single sample gave rise to the 26 T cell receptor beta chains below, sequenced in a study of response to subunit inactivated influenza vaccine. MiXCR was run by TCRdb on the RT-PCR reads, yielding one entry per CDR3 protein. The sample includes 560,000 or so distinct CDR3 sequences, 7.5% to 8.5% of them seen just once. Sample: PBMCs from blood, taken approximately 25 months after vaccination. Receptor source: a man between 50 and 69 years old who received an inactivated influenza vaccine.

The CDR3 coding sequence is TGTGCCAGCGGGGGACAGGGGAAAGAAGAGACCCAGTACTTC. The encoded protein is CASGGQGKEETQYF. This chain uses TRBV25-1 with TRBJ2-5; 10 nucleotides align to TRBD1. The length of the CDR3 is 14 residues. Trimming removed 8 bases from V and 3 bases from J; junction bases left unmatched: 6. Germline V gives CDR1 MGHDK, CDR2 SYGVNS.

This clonotype was observed at least ten times. V is TRBV4-2 and J is TRBJ2-7, with D perhaps being TRBD1 or TRBD2 (5 bases each). Per germline, CDR1 LGHNA and CDR2 YNFKEQ. V was cut by 0 bases and J by 4 bases, with 16 bases left in between. The CDR3 runs to 16 residues. CDR3 loop: CASSQEVGTVLYEQYF. CDR3 sequence (DNA): TGTGCCAGCAGCCAAGAGGTCGGGACGGTTCTGTACGAGCAGTACTTC.

This sequence joins TRBV5-1 and TRBJ2-5, with TRBD2 matching over 8 bases. V shed 4 bases and J 2 bases; nucleotides not matched to a gene: 4. There are 14 residues in the CDR3. The germline V gene has CDR1 SGHRS and CDR2 YFSETQ. This CDR3 is CASSMGLEQETQYF. In DNA, the CDR3 is TGCGCCAGCAGCATGGGACTAGAGCAAGAGACCCAGTACTTC.

The table lists this clonotype with a few counts. The chain uses TRBV18 and TRBJ2-2; D gene uncertain. The CDR3 consists of 15 residues. V lost 1 base and J lost 7, with 13 bases in between. Germline V gene sequence: CDR1 KGHSH, CDR2 LQKENI. This chain's CDR3 is CASSPRKGMDGELFF. CDR3 bases: TGTGCCAGCTCACCACGAAAGGGCATGGACGGGGAGCTGTTTTTT.

This clonotype appeared many times. This chain connects TRBV12-3 or TRBV12-4 to TRBJ2-1; D remains ambiguous. This CDR3 is built from 13 residues. Trimming took off 0 bases at V and 3 bases at J, with 3 bases between the two ends. The DNA of the CDR3 is TGTGCCAGCAGTTTAGCCAGCTACAATGAGCAGTTCTTC. Translating gives CASSLASYNEQFF.

In this sample, this clonotype turned up a few times. The genes are TRBV28 and TRBJ1-6; no definite D call. This CDR3 contains 14 residues. V lost 9 bases and J 0 bases, leaving 9 bases between the germline ends. CDR1 and CDR2 from the germline V gene are MDHEN and SYDVKM. In nucleotides, the CDR3 is TGTGCCAGTGCTCCCGTCTCCTATAATTCACCCCTCCACTTT. This codes for CASAPVSYNSPLHF. Full variable domain (missing parts from reference TRBV28 and TRBJ1-6): DVKVTQSSRYLVKRTGEKVFLECVQDMDHENMFWYRQDPGLGLRLIYFSYDVKMKEKGDIPEGYSVSREKKERFSLILESASTNQTSMYLCASAPVSYNSPLHFGNGTRLTVT.

This clonotype turned up a few times. The rearrangement joins TRBV7-2 to TRBJ1-1; D is unresolved. CDR3 length: 13 amino acids. Per the germline V gene, CDR1 is SGHTA and CDR2 is FQGNSA. V lost 6 bases to trimming and J lost 7 bases, with 15 bases between them. The CDR3 nucleotides are TGTGCCAGCAGTGAAGGTCCCGGCAGTGAAGCTTTCTTT. Its protein is CASSEGPGSEAFF.

This clonotype was seen more than once but under ten times. The chain links TRBV7-8 to TRBJ2-1, with a possible D match to TRBD2 (6 bases). The germline CDR1 and CDR2 sequences are SGHVS and FQNEAQ. Deletions cut 3 bases from V and 10 bases from J, with 10 bases between. The CDR3 has 12 amino acids. As DNA, the CDR3 is TGTGCCAGCAGCTTCCTCGGGAGCGAGCAGTTCTTC. Translating gives CASSFLGSEQFF.

This clonotype was detected many times. The J gene is TRBJ2-1, the V gene TRBV29-1, with 12 bases identical to TRBD2. There are 14 residues in the CDR3. J lost 9 bases, V lost 6 bases, and 9 bases had no gene match. The germline V gene has CDR1 SQVTM and CDR2 ANQGSEA. CDR3 sequence: CSVLLAGGMGEQFF. The CDR3 DNA is TGCAGCGTCCTACTAGCGGGGGGTATGGGTGAGCAGTTCTTC.

V usage is TRBV28 and J usage is TRBJ1-1; D uncertain. Germline lookup yields CDR1 MDHEN and CDR2 SYDVKM. The V gene lost 6 bases and the J gene lost 7 bases, with 6 bases spanning the gap. The CDR3 is 10 residues long. DNA for the CDR3: TGTGCCAGCAGAAGAAGTGAAGCTTTCTTT. It translates to CASRRSEAFF.

This clonotype was seen a few times. The gene calls are TRBV7-3 and TRBJ2-1; 8 bases are shared with TRBD1. Germline V gene data show CDR1 as SGHTA and CDR2 as FQGTGA. The length of the CDR3 is 12 residues. The J segment lost 8 bases and the V segment lost 5 bases, leaving 2 bases of the junction unmatched. CDR3 sequence: CASSRTGHEQFF. The CDR3, as DNA: TGTGCCAGCAGCCGGACAGGGCATGAGCAGTTCTTC.

The chain carries TRBV7-2 and TRBJ2-7; 11 bases are a match to TRBD2. J gave up 2 bases and V 0 bases, and 9 bases lay outside the gene matches. Looked up from germline, CDR1 is SGHTA and CDR2 is FQGNSA. The CDR3 sequence is 18 residues long. The CDR3 spells CASSLAVVAGGNPYEQYF. In DNA form, the CDR3 reads TGTGCCAGCAGCTTAGCCGTAGTAGCGGGAGGGAATCCCTACGAGCAGTACTTC.

There are a few counts of this clonotype. V usage is TRBV20-1 and J usage is TRBJ2-1; D is uncertain. V gave up 1 base and J gave up 4 bases, with 17 bases separating them. Germline V gene lookup returns CDR1 DFQATT and CDR2 SNEGSKA (reference sequence). The CDR3 consists of 16 residues. The CDR3 nucleotides read TGCAGTGCTAGAGTTCTCGGCCAAACCCGGTACAATGAGCAGTTCTTC. It translates to CSARVLGQTRYNEQFF.

This clonotype turned up a few times. V usage is TRBV3-1 and J usage is TRBJ1-1; D ambiguous. Germline-derived CDR1 and CDR2 are LGHDT and YNNKEL (reference sequence). V was pared by 1 base and J by 7 bases, with 4 bases between. This CDR3 comprises 11 residues. The CDR3 nucleotides are TGTGCCAGCAGCCAAGTAGATGAAGCTTTCTTT. Its protein is CASSQVDEAFF.

This clonotype occurred many times. CDR3 in amino acids: CASRTGTSTDTQYF. The CDR3 DNA is TGTGCCAGCAGAACCGGGACTAGCACAGATACGCAGTATTTT. This chain joins TRBV7-2 and TRBJ2-3; D is perhaps TRBD2 (6 bases). Germline CDR1 and CDR2: SGHTA and FQGNSA. Trimming cost V 6 bases and J 0 bases, with 10 bases left between them. CDR3 length: 14 residues.

This clonotype was picked up a small number of times. The chain couples TRBV20-1 to TRBJ2-1; 10 bases are shared with TRBD2. J was trimmed by 7 bases and V by 8 bases; bases with no gene match: 5. The CDR3 consists of 12 residues. In germline, CDR1 is DFQATT, CDR2 SNEGSKA (reference sequence). The CDR3 sequence: CSPLLAGNEQFF. As DNA, the CDR3 is TGCAGTCCACTACTAGCGGGAAATGAGCAGTTCTTC.

This clonotype showed up just a few times. This chain uses TRBV4-2 with TRBJ1-5, with TRBD1 as a possible D gene (6 bases). V lost 0 bases to trimming and J lost 6 bases, with 18 bases between them. There are 17 residues in the CDR3. CDR1 LGHNA and CDR2 YNFKEQ come from the germline V gene. This CDR3 is CASSQDVQGVVAQPQHF. The CDR3 DNA reads as TGTGCCAGCAGCCAAGATGTACAGGGAGTGGTGGCTCAGCCCCAGCATTTT.

The rearrangement links TRBV7-2 to TRBJ2-7; D may be TRBD1 (5 bases). Germline assignment: CDR1 SGHTA and CDR2 FQGNSA. This CDR3 is built from 13 residues. Trimming took 7 bases from V and 2 from J, leaving 12 bases between them. CDR3 protein: CASTEDKPYEQYF. CDR3 in DNA: TGTGCCAGCACCGAGGACAAACCCTACGAGCAGTACTTC.

The chain has TRBV20-1 and TRBJ2-2; 10 bases are a match to TRBD2. This CDR3 is 16 amino acids long. V lost 1 base to trimming and J lost 5 bases; unmatched junction nucleotides: 7. Germline CDR1 is DFQATT and CDR2 is SNEGSKA (reference sequence). CDR3 bases: TGCAGTGCTAGAGGAAGAGCGGGGGGGCGAACCGGGGAGCTGTTTTTT. Protein: CSARGRAGGRTGELFF.

This clonotype was seen more than once but under ten times. V and J are TRBV29-1 and TRBJ2-3; 12 nucleotides line up with TRBD2. With V trimmed by 4 bases and J by 5 bases, 10 bases remained unmatched. The CDR3 runs to 16 residues. CDR1 SQVTM and CDR2 ANQGSEA come from the germline V gene. CDR3 amino acids: CSVVVRLAGEGDTQYF. The CDR3 nucleotides read TGCAGCGTTGTGGTTCGACTAGCGGGAGAGGGAGATACGCAGTATTTT.

In this sample, this clonotype turned up many times. V usage is TRBV5-8 and J usage is TRBJ2-3; the D gene is possibly TRBD1 (6 bases). The CDR3 contains 13 residues. Germline V gene sequence: CDR1 SGHTS, CDR2 YDEGEE. Trimming pared 5 bases from V and 6 bases from J, leaving 13 bases between. CDR3 DNA: TGTGCCAGCAGTCCTCAGGGGTACGATACGCAGTATTTT. It specifies CASSPQGYDTQYF.

This clonotype was counted at least ten times. The gene calls are TRBV20-1 and TRBJ1-4; 8 bases match TRBD1. V lost 4 bases, J lost 7 bases, and 8 bases stayed unmatched. Germline values: CDR1 DFQATT, CDR2 SNEGSKA (reference sequence). This CDR3 spans 14 amino acids. The CDR3 region is CSAIVRTGSEKLFF. The CDR3 nucleotides read TGCAGTGCTATCGTAAGGACAGGGAGTGAAAAACTGTTTTTT.

This clonotype was seen ten or more times. This sequence joins TRBV18 and TRBJ1-6; D possibly corresponds to TRBD1 (5 bases). The CDR3 extends over 15 amino acids. Deletions cut 2 bases from V and 5 bases from J, with 10 bases between. The germline CDR1 and CDR2 sequences are KGHSH and LQKENI. The CDR3 here is CASSPGQTNNSPLHF. The CDR3 DNA sequence: TGTGCCAGCTCACCAGGACAAACCAATAATTCACCCCTCCACTTT.

This sequence joins TRBV29-1 and TRBJ2-1; tentative D call: TRBD2 (6 bases). V shed 3 bases and J shed 3 bases, with 12 bases lying between them. Germline values: CDR1 SQVTM, CDR2 ANQGSEA. The CDR3 extends over 14 amino acids. CDR3: CSVDFTGVYNEQFF. The CDR3 DNA reads as TGCAGCGTTGATTTTACGGGAGTCTACAATGAGCAGTTCTTC.

The chain is built from TRBV20-1 and TRBJ2-3, with D possibly being TRBD1 (5 bases). CDR1 and CDR2 from the germline V gene are DFQATT and SNEGSKA (reference sequence). The CDR3 runs 15 residues. The V end lost 5 bases, the J end lost 3 bases, and 18 bases lay between the germline ends. CDR3 region: CSAPPATGITDTQYF. The CDR3 DNA reads as TGCAGTGCTCCCCCAGCAACAGGAATAACAGATACGCAGTATTTT.

This clonotype has just a few counts. J is TRBJ2-7 and V is TRBV28, with 10 bases lining up with TRBD1. J lost 2 bases, V lost 2 bases, and 3 bases had no gene match. This CDR3 region has 15 residues. CDR1 and CDR2 (germline): MDHEN, SYDVKM. CDR3 nucleotides: TGTGCCAGCAGTTTAATGGGACAGGGGACCTACGAGCAGTACTTC. Residues: CASSLMGQGTYEQYF.